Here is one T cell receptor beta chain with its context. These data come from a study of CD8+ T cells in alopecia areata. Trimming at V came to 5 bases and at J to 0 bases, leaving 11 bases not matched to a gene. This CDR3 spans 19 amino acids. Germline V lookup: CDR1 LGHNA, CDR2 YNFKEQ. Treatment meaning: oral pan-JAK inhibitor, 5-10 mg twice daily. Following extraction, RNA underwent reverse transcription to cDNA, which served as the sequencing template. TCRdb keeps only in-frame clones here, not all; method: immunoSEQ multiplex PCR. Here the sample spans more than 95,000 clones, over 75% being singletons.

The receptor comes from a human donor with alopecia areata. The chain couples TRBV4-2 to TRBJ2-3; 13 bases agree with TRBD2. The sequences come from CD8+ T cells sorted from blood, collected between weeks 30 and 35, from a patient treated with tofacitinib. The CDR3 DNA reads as TGTGCCAGCAGCGAGGGACTAGCGGGATATATTTTTAGCACAGATACGCAGTATTTT. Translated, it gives CASSEGLAGYIFSTDTQYF.